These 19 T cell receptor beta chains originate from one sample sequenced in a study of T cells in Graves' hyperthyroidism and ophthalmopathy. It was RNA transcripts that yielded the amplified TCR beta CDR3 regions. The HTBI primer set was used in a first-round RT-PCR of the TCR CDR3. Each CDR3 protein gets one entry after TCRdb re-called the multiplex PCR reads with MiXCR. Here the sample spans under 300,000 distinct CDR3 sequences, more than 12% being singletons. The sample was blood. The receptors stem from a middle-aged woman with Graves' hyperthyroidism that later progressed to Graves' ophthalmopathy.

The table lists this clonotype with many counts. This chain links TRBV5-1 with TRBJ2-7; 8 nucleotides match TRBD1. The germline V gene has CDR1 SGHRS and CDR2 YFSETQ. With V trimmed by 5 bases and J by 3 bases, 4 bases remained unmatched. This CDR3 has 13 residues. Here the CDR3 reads CASRVDRGYEQYF. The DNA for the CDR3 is TGCGCCAGCAGAGTCGACAGGGGCTACGAGCAGTACTTC.

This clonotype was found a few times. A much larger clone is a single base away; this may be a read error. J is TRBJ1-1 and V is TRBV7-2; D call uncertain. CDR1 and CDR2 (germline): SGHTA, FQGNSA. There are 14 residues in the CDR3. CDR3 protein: CASSLGGKNTEVFF. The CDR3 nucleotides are TGTGCCAGCAGCTTAGGTGGGAAGAACACTGAAGTTTTCTTT.

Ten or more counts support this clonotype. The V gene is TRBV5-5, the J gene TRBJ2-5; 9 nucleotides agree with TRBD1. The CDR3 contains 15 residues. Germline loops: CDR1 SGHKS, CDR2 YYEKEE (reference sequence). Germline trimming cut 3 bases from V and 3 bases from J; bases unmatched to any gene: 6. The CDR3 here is CASSWEGQGEETQYF. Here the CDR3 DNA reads TGTGCCAGCAGCTGGGAGGGACAGGGTGAAGAGACCCAGTACTTC.

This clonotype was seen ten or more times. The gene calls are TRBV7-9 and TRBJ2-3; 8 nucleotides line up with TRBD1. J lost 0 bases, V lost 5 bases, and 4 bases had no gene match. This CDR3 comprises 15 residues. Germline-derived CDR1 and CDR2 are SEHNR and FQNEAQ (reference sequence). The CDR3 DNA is TGTGCCAGCAGCCGACAGGGGTCTAGCACAGATACGCAGTATTTT. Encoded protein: CASSRQGSSTDTQYF.

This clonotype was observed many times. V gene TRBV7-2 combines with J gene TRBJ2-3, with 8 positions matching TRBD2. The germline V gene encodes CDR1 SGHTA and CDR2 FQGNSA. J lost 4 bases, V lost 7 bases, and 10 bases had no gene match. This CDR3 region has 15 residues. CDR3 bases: TGTGCCAGCAACCCCGGGGCGGGAGGAGCAGATACGCAGTATTTT. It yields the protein CASNPGAGGADTQYF.

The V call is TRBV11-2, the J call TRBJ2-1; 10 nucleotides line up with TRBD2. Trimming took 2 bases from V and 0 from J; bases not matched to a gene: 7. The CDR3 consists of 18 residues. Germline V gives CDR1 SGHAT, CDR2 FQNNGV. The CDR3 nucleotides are TGTGCCAGCAGCTTACGGACTAGCGGTCAGAGCTCCTACAATGAGCAGTTCTTC. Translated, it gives CASSLRTSGQSSYNEQFF.

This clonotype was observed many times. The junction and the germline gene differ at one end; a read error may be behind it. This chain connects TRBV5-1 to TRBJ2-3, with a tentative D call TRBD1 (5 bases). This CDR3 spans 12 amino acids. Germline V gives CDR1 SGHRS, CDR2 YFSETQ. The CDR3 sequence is CASSFETETQYF. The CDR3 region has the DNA TGCGCCAGCAGCTTTGAGACAGAGACGCAGTATTTT.

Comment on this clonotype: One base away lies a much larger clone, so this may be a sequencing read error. This CDR3 is CASSLFMGIEAFF. CDR3 bases: TGTGCCAGCAGCTTATTTATGGGCATTGAAGCTTTCTTT. The chain uses TRBV7-6 and TRBJ1-1; D ambiguous. From germline, CDR1 is SGHVS and CDR2 FNYEAQ. This CDR3 is built from 13 residues. Trimming stripped 2 bases from V and 7 bases from J, with 11 bases between.

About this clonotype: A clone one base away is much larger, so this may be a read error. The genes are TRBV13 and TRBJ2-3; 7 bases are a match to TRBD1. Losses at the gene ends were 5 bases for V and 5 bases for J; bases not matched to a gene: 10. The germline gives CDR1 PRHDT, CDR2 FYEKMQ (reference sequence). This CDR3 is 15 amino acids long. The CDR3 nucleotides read TGTGCCAGCAGCGCTCAGGACAGGACCGGAGATACGCAGTATTTT. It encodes CASSAQDRTGDTQYF.

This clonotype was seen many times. CDR3 in DNA: TGTGCCAGTAGTATAACTCAACCATACTACTATGGCTACACCTTC. Protein: CASSITQPYYYGYTF. The V gene is TRBV19, the J gene TRBJ1-2; D not resolved. The CDR3 runs 15 residues. Germline assignment: CDR1 LNHDA and CDR2 SQIVND (reference sequence). V was clipped by 2 bases and J by 3 bases, with 13 bases between them.

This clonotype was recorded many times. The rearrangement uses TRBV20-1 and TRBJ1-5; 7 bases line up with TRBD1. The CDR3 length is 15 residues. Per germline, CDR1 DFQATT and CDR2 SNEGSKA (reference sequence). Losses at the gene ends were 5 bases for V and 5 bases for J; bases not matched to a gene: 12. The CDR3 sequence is CSAPTRGQYYQPQHF. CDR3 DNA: TGCAGTGCTCCGACCCGGGGACAGTATTATCAGCCCCAGCATTTT.

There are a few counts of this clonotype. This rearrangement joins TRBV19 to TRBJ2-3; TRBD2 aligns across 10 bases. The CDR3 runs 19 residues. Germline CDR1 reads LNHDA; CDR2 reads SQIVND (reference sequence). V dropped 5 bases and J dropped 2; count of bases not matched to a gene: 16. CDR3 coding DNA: TGTGCCAGTAGTCCACTGCTACTAGCGGGAAGGAGTACCACAGATACGCAGTATTTT. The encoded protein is CASSPLLLAGRSTTDTQYF.

Here the CDR3 DNA reads TGTGCCAGCAGCGTAGGCTCGGACTCCTACGAGCAGTACTTC. It yields the protein CASSVGSDSYEQYF. The chain combines TRBV9 with TRBJ2-7; D uncertain. This CDR3 has 14 amino acids. The V and J ends lost 0 bases and 0 bases respectively, with 7 bases between them. In germline, CDR1 is SGDLS, CDR2 YYNGEE.

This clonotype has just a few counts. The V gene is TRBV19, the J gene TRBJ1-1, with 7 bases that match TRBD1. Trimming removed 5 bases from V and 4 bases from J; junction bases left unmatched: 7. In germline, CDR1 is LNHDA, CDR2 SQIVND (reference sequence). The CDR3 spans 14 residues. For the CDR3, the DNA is TGTGCCAGTAGTTTCACAGGGGAGGGCACTGAAGCTTTCTTT. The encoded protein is CASSFTGEGTEAFF.

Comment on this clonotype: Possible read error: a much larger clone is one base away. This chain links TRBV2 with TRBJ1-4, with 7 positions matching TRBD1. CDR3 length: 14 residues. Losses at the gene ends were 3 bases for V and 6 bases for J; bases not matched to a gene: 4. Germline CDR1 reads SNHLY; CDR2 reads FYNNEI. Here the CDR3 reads CASSDLGTDEKLFF. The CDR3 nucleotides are TGTGCCAGCAGTGACCTCGGGACAGATGAAAAACTGTTTTTT.

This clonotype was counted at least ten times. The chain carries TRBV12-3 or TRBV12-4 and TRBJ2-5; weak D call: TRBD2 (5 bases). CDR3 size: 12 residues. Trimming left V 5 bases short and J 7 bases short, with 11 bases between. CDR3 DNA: TGTGCCAGCAGTACCAGACGGGGGACCCAGTACTTC. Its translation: CASSTRRGTQYF.

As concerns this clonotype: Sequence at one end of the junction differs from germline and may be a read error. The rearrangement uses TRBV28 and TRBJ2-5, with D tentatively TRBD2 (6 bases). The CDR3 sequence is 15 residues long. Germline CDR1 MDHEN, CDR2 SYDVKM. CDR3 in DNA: TGTGCCAGCAGTCTATGGGGGGTAGGCCAAGAGACCCAGTACTTC. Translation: CASSLWGVGQETQYF.

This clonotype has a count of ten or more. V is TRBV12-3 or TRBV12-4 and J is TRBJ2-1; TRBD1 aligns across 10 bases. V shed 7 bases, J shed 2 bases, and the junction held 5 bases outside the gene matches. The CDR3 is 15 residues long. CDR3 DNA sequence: TGTGCCAGCACCCGGGACAGGGGCACCTACAATGAGCAGTTCTTC. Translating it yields CASTRDRGTYNEQFF.

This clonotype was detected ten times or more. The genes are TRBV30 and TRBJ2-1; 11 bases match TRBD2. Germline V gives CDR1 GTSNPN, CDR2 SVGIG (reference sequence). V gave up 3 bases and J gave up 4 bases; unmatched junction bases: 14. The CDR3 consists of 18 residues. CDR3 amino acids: CAWRIRRGASGRYNEQFF. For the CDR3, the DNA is TGTGCCTGGAGAATTCGGCGGGGGGCTAGCGGGAGGTACAATGAGCAGTTCTTC.